This T cell receptor beta chain was captured by sequencing in a study of radiation and T cells in renal cell carcinoma. Study-wide points: Top tumor clonotypes rose in blood 2 weeks post-radiation, then contracted.

Sequenced by immunoSEQ multiplex PCR; TCRdb stores in-frame clones only, minus some. The repertoire holds 130,000 or so clones, with roughly 80% as singletons. The CDR3 covers 16 residues. Germline V gene sequence: CDR1 SGDLS, CDR2 YYNGEE. The V gene lost 0 bases and the J gene lost 1 base, with 12 bases spanning the gap. Time point: baseline pretreatment blood. The treatment: 15 Gy SBRT to primary tumor, nephrectomy 4 weeks later. Concerning this clone itself: Its antigen is not known.

Sequenced material: blood, taken from a patient whose treatment included radiotherapy and nephrectomy. The V and J genes are TRBV9 and TRBJ2-3, with D maybe TRBD2 (5 bases). The source is a woman aged 50 to 65 with renal cell carcinoma. CDR3 in amino acids: CASSVGLDGGTDTQYF. CDR3 nucleotides: TGTGCCAGCAGCGTAGGGCTAGACGGGGGCACAGATACGCAGTATTTT.